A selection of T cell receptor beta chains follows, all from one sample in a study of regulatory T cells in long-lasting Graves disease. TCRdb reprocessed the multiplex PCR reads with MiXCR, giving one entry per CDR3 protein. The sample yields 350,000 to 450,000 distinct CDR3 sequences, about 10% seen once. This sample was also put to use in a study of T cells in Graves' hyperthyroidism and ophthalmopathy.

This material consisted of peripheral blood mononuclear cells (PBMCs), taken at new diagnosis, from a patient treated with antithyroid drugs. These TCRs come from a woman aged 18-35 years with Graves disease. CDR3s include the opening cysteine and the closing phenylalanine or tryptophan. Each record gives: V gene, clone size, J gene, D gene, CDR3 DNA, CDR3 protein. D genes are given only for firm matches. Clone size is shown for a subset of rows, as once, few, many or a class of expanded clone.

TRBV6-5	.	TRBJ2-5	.	TGTGCCAGCAGTTATAGAGTGGTCCGGGACGCCTCGTCCAGAGAGACCCAGTACTTC	CASSYRVVRDASSRETQYF
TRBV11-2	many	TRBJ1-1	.	TGTGCCAGCAGCTTAGGCAGGGACACTGAAGCTTTCTTT	CASSLGRDTEAFF
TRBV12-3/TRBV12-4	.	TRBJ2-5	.	TGTGTCAGCAGTTTGGGTCCCATGGAAGAGACCCAGTACTTC	CVSSLGPMEETQYF
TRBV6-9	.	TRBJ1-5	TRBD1	TGTGCCAGCAGTTACGGTAACTGGGACAGGGGCAATCAGCCCCAGCATTTT	CASSYGNWDRGNQPQHF
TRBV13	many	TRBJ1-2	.	TGTGCCAGCAGCGCGAGCCTCCTGACCTATGGCTACACCTTC	CASSASLLTYGYTF
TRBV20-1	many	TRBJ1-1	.	TGCAGTGCTATTTTAGCGTCGGGGAACACTGAAGCTTTCTTT	CSAILASGNTEAFF
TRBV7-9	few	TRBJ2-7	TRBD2	TGTGCCAGCAGCTCGACTAGCGGGAGGGCCTACGAGCAGTACTTC	CASSSTSGRAYEQYF
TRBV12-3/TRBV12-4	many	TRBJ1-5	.	TGTGCCAGCCACCTCCATCAGCCCCAGCATTTT	CASHLHQPQHF
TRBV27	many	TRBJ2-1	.	TGTGCCAGCCGGGCCTCCTCCTACAATGAGCAGTTCTTC	CASRASSYNEQFF
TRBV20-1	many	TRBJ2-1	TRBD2	TGCAGTGCCGTAGGGACTAGCGGGATCAATGAGCAGTTCTTC	CSAVGTSGINEQFF
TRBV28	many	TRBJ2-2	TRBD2	TGTGCCAGCAGTTTGGGACTAGCGGGAGGCCCGAACACCGGGGAGCTGTTTTTT	CASSLGLAGGPNTGELFF
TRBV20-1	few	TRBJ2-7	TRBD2	TGCAGTCCACAGCTGACTGGACTAGCGGAATACGAGCAGTACTTC	CSPQLTGLAEYEQYF
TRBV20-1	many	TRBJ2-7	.	TGCAGTGCTAGAGTCTTGGGGGCCCTGACTTTCTACGAGCAGTACTTC	CSARVLGALTFYEQYF
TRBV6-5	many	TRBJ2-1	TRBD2	TGTGCCAGCAGTTACAGGCTAGCGGGCCAACTAAAGAATGAGCAGTTCTTC	CASSYRLAGQLKNEQFF
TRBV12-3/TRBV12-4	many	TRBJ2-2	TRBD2	TGTGCCAGCATTGATAGCGGGGGGAACACCGGGGAGCTGTTTTTT	CASIDSGGNTGELFF